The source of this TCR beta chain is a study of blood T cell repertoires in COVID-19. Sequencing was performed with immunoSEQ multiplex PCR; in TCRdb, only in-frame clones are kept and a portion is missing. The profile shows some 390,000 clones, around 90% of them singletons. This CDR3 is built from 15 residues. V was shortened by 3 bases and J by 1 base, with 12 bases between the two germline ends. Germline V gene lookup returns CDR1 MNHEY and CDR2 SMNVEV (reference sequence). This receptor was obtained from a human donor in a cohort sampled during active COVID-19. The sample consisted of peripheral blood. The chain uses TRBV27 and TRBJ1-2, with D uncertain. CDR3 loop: CASSFSGSHNYGYTF. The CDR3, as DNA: TGTGCCAGCAGTTTTTCAGGAAGCCATAACTATGGCTACACCTTC.